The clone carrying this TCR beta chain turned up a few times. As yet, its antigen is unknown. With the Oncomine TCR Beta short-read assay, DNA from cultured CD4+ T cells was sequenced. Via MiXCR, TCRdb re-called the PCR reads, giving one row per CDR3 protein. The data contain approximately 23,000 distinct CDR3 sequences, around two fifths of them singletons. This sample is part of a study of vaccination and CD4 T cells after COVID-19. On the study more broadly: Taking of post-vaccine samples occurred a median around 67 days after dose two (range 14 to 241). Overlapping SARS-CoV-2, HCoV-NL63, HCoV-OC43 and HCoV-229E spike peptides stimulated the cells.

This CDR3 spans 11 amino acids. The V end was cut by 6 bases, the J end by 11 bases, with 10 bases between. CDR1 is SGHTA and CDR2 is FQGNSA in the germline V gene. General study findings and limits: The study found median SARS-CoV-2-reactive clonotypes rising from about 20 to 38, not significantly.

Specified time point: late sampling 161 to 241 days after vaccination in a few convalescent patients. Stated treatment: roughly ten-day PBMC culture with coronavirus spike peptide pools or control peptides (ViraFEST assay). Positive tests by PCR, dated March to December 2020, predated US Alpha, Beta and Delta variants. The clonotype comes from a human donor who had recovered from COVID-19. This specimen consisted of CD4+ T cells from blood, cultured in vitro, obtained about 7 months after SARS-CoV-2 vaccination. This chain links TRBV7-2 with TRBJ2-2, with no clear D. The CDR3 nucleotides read TGTGCCAGCAGAGCCACGGCTGAGCTGTTTTTT. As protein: CASRATAELFF.